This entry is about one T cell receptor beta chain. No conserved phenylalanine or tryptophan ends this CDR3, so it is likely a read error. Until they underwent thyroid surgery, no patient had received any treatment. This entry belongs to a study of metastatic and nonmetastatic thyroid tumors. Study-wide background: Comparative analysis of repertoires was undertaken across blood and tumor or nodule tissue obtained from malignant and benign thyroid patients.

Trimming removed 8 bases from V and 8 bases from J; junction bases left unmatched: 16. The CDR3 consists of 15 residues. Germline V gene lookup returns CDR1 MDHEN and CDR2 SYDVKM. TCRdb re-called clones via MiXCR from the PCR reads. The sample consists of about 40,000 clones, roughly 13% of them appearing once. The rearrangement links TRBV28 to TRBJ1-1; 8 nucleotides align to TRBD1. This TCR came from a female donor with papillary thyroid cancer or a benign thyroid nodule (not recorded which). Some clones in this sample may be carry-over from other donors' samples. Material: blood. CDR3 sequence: CASSSQGAFVTEAFC. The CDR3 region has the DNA TGTGCCAGCTCGTCGCAGGGGGCCTTCGTAACGGAAGCTTTCTGT.